These 15 T cell receptor beta chains were sequenced from one sample in a study of TIL therapy for anti-PD-1-resistant metastatic lung cancer. Sequencing used immunoSEQ v3. Only in-frame clones appear in the TCRdb table, and some are missing; sequencing was by immunoSEQ multiplex PCR. The sample has some 60,000 clones, roughly 80% seen once. Noted time point: pre-treatment sample, taken before nivolumab and TIL therapy. Sequenced here: blood, sampled at baseline. The receptor source for this set is a person aged 30 to 80 with non-small cell lung cancer.

This chain connects TRBV6-1 to TRBJ2-7, with D tentatively TRBD1 (6 bases). Germline V gives CDR1 MNHNS, CDR2 SASEGT. The CDR3 contains 13 residues. The ends were cut back, 7 bases at V and 2 bases at J, with 12 bases in the middle. CDR3 region: CASMNRVTYEQYF. The CDR3 DNA is TGTGCCAGCATGAACAGGGTCACCTACGAGCAGTACTTC.

The chain recombines TRBV19 with TRBJ2-6; tentative D call: TRBD2 (5 bases). Trimming left V 6 bases short and J 0 bases short, with 12 bases between. This CDR3 comprises 16 residues. The germline CDR1 and CDR2 sequences are LNHDA and SQIVND (reference sequence). CDR3 DNA sequence: TGTGCCAGTAGCATGGACTCTTTCTCTGGGGCCAACGTCCTGACTTTC. It codes for CASSMDSFSGANVLTF.

The chain joins TRBV15 to TRBJ2-3, with a tentative D call TRBD2 (5 bases). The CDR3 spans 15 residues. Per the germline V gene, CDR1 is LNHNV and CDR2 is YYDKDF (reference sequence). V was shortened by 5 bases and J by 2 bases, with 14 bases between the two germline ends. The CDR3 loop is CATSSQRVTTDTQYF. CDR3 in DNA: TGTGCCACCAGCTCCCAGAGGGTTACCACAGATACGCAGTATTTT. Supplemented by reference TRBV15 and TRBJ2-3, the full variable domain reads DAMVIQNPRYQVTQFGKPVTLSCSQTLNHNVMYWYQQKSSQAPKLLFHYYDKDFNNEADTPDNFQSRRPNTSFCFLDIRSPGLGDTAMYLCATSSQRVTTDTQYFGPGTRLTVL.

The chain employs TRBV7-8 and TRBJ2-1; D unclear. The germline CDR1 and CDR2 sequences are SGHVS and FQNEAQ. The CDR3 spans 14 residues. Between the trimmed V and J ends, which lost 1 base and 3 bases, there was a span of 7 bases. For the CDR3, the DNA is TGTGCCAGCAGCTTAGGTGCCTTCTACAATGAGCAGTTCTTC. This gives the protein CASSLGAFYNEQFF.

The chain links TRBV4-3 to TRBJ2-5; 8 bases agree with TRBD2. V lost 0 bases, J lost 1 base, and 4 bases stayed unmatched. CDR1 LGHNA and CDR2 YSLEER come from the germline V gene. The CDR3 covers 16 residues. The CDR3, as DNA: TGCGCCAGCAGCCAAGAGCCGGGGGGGATCCAAGAGACCCAGTACTTC. It translates to CASSQEPGGIQETQYF.

This clone was observed a single time. The chain links TRBV6-5 to TRBJ1-2, with D tentatively TRBD1 (5 bases). Germline V CDR1 and CDR2: MNHEY, SVGAGI. The CDR3 sequence is 15 residues long. Trimming took off 5 bases at V and 5 bases at J, with 18 bases between the two ends. CDR3 residues: CASSGTTGERYGYTF. The CDR3 bases are TGTGCCAGCAGTGGGACCACAGGCGAAAGATATGGCTACACCTTC.

The rearrangement uses TRBV12-5 and TRBJ2-7, with a possible D match to TRBD2 (6 bases). The germline V gene has CDR1 LGHNT and CDR2 FRNRAP. The germline V and J ends were trimmed by 2 bases and 0 bases, with 11 bases remaining between them. The CDR3 totals 15 residues. The CDR3 sequence: CASGLNSGFSYEQYF. The CDR3 DNA reads as TGTGCTAGTGGTTTGAATAGCGGATTCTCCTACGAGCAGTACTTC.

In this sample, this clone turned up once. The chain couples TRBV27 to TRBJ1-5, with D uncertain. Trimming took off 2 bases at V and 6 bases at J, with 11 bases between the two ends. CDR1 and CDR2 from the germline V gene are MNHEY and SMNVEV (reference sequence). CDR3 size: 14 residues. CDR3 bases: TGTGCCAGCAGTTTACAAGAACCGGGTCAGCCCCAGCATTTT. It encodes CASSLQEPGQPQHF.

A few counts support this clone. The rearrangement joins TRBV19 to TRBJ2-5, with 7 positions matching TRBD2. This CDR3 has 14 amino acids. J gave up 4 bases and V 6 bases, and 8 bases lay outside the gene matches. Looked up from germline, CDR1 is LNHDA and CDR2 is SQIVND (reference sequence). The CDR3 sequence is CASRARTRGETQYF. CDR3 in DNA: TGTGCCAGTAGGGCCCGGACTAGAGGAGAGACCCAGTACTTC.

The V call is TRBV7-2, the J call TRBJ2-1, with D possibly called TRBD1 or TRBD2 (5 bases each). CDR1 and CDR2 (germline): SGHTA, FQGNSA. V lost 5 bases to trimming and J lost 0 bases, with 11 bases between them. The CDR3 has 15 residues. The CDR3 spells CASSPEGISYNEQFF. CDR3 DNA: TGTGCCAGCAGCCCAGAGGGGATCTCCTACAATGAGCAGTTCTTC. The variable domain in full, completed from reference TRBV7-2 and TRBJ2-1, reads GAGVSQSPSNKVTEKGKDVELRCDPISGHTALYWYRQSLGQGLEFLIYFQGNSAPDKSGLPSDRFSAERTGGSVSTLTIQRTQQEDSAVYLCASSPEGISYNEQFFGPGTRLTVL.

The CDR3 nucleotides are TGCGCCAGCAGCAACTTTGAGAGGGCCGAGCAGTACTTC. It encodes CASSNFERAEQYF. J is TRBJ2-7 and V is TRBV4-1; possibly TRBD2 for D (5 bases). Trimming took 5 bases from V and 6 from J, leaving 14 bases between them. Germline V gene sequence: CDR1 MGHRA, CDR2 YSYEKL. This CDR3 spans 13 amino acids.

V gene TRBV7-2 combines with J gene TRBJ2-2; 9 nucleotides match TRBD1. Germline V gives CDR1 SGHTA, CDR2 FQGNSA. Germline trimming cut 5 bases from V and 0 bases from J; bases unmatched to any gene: 4. The CDR3 totals 16 residues. Here the CDR3 reads CASSATGGANTGELFF. Here the CDR3 DNA reads TGTGCCAGCAGCGCCACAGGGGGCGCGAACACCGGGGAGCTGTTTTTT.

The chain joins TRBV2 to TRBJ1-1, with D maybe TRBD1 (5 bases). V was clipped by 9 bases and J by 0 bases, with 11 bases between them. CDR3 length: 13 amino acids. Per the germline V gene, CDR1 is SNHLY and CDR2 is FYNNEI. The CDR3 loop reads CARVDTMNTEAFF. CDR3 nucleotide sequence: TGTGCCAGAGTGGACACAATGAACACTGAAGCTTTCTTT.

V usage is TRBV11-2 and J usage is TRBJ2-2; 9 nucleotides line up with TRBD2. CDR1 and CDR2 (germline): SGHAT, FQNNGV. The CDR3 has 17 residues. J gave up 2 bases and V 3 bases, and 7 bases lay outside the gene matches. The DNA for the CDR3 is TGTGCCAGCAGCTTGCAAGCGGGGGGACTCAACACCGGGGAGCTGTTTTTT. As protein: CASSLQAGGLNTGELFF.

This chain uses TRBV5-1 with TRBJ2-5; 7 positions agree with TRBD1. The CDR3 has 13 amino acids. Losses at the gene ends were 4 bases for V and 3 bases for J; bases not matched to a gene: 3. CDR1 is SGHRS, CDR2 YFSETQ, per germline. The CDR3 reads CASSPGQKETQYF. Here the CDR3 DNA reads TGCGCCAGCAGCCCGGGACAGAAAGAGACCCAGTACTTC. The variable domain in full, completed from reference TRBV5-1 and TRBJ2-5, reads KAGVTQTPRYLIKTRGQQVTLSCSPISGHRSVSWYQQTPGQGLQFLFEYFSETQRNKGNFPGRFSGRQFSNSRSEMNVSTLELGDSALYLCASSPGQKETQYFGPGTRLLVL.